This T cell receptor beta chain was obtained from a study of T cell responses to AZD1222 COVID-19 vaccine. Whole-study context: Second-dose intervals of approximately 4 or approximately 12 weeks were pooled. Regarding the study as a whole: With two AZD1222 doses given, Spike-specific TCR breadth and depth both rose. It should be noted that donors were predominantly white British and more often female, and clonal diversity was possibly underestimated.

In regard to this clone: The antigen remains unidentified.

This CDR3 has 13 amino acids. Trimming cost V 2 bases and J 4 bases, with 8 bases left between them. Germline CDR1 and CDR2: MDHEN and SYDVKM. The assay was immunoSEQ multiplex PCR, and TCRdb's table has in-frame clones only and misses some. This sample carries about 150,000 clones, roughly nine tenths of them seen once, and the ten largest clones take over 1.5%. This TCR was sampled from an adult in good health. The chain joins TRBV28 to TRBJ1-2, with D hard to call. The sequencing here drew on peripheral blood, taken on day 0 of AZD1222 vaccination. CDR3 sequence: CASSLGPVYGYTF. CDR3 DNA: TGTGCCAGCAGTTTAGGGCCCGTCTATGGCTACACCTTC.